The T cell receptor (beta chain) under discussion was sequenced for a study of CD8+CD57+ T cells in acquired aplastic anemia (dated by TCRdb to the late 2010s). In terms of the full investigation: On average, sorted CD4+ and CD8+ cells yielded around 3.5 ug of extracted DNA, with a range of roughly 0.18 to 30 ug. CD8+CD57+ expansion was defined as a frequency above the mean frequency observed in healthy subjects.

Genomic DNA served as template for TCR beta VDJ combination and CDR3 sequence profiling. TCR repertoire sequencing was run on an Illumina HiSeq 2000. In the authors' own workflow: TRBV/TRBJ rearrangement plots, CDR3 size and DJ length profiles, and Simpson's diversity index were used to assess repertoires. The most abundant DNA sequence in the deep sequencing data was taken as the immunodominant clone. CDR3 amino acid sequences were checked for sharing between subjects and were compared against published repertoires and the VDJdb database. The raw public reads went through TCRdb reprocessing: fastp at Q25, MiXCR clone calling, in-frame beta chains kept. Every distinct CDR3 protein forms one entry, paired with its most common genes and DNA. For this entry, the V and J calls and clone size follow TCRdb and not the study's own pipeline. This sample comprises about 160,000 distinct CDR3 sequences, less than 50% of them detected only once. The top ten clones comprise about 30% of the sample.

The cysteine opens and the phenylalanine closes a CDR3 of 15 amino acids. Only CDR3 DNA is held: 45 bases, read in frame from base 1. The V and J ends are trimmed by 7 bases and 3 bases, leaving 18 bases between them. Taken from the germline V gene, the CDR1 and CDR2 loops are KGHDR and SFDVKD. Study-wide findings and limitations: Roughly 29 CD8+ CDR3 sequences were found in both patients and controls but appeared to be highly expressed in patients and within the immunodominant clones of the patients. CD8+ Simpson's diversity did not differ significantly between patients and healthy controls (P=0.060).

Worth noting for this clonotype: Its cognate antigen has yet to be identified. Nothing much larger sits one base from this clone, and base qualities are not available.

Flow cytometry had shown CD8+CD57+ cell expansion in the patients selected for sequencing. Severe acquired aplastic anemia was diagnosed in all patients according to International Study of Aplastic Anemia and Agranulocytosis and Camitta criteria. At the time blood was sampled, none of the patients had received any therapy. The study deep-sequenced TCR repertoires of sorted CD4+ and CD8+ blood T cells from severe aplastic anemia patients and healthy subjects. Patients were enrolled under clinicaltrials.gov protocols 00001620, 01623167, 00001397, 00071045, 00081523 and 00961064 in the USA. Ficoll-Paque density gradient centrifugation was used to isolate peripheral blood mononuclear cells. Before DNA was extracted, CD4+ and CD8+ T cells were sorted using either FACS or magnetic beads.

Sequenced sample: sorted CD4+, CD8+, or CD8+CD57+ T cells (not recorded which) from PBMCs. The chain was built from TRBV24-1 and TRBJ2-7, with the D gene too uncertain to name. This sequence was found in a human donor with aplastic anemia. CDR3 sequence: CATSETPPTFYEQYF. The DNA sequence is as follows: TGTGCCACCAGCGAGACACCACCCACCTTCTACGAGCAGTACTTC.